The 21 T cell receptor beta chains below all came from one sample that was sequenced in a study of early T cells in non-severe SARS-CoV-2 infection. TCRdb passed the 5' RACE reads through MiXCR, listing each CDR3 protein once. The table includes 55,000 to 75,000 distinct CDR3 sequences, more than 9% detected once. Sequenced material: whole blood. The receptors originated from an adult who was a healthcare worker with PCR-confirmed SARS-CoV-2 infection or an uninfected control (not recorded which).

V gene TRBV6-5 combines with J gene TRBJ1-2; D is uncertain. Trimming stripped 2 bases from V and 4 bases from J, with 14 bases between. The CDR3 covers 15 residues. Germline CDR1 reads MNHEY; CDR2 reads SVGAGI. In DNA form, the CDR3 reads TGTGCCAGCAGTTACACGTATAGGGCGAGCTATGGCTACACCTTC. Protein sequence: CASSYTYRASYGYTF.

This clonotype occurred many times. The chain has TRBV12-3 or TRBV12-4 and TRBJ1-1; D is uncertain. The CDR3 covers 13 residues. V gave up 4 bases and J gave up 1 base, with 7 bases separating them. CDR3 DNA sequence: TGTGCCAGCAGTTGGACGGGGAACACTGAAGCTTTCTTT. It yields the protein CASSWTGNTEAFF.

This chain connects TRBV5-1 to TRBJ2-5; TRBD2 matches 8 bases. V trimming: 6 bases; J trimming: 4 bases; junction bases outside the gene matches: 11. CDR3 length equals 15 residues. CDR1 and CDR2 from the germline V gene are SGHRS and YFSETQ. DNA of the CDR3: TGCGCCAGCACGGGAATTGCGGGGGGATCAGAGACCCAGTACTTC. This encodes CASTGIAGGSETQYF.

This rearrangement joins TRBV21-1 to TRBJ2-1; the table names TRBD1, a call not compared with the DNA. TRBV21-1 is labeled a pseudogene. The CDR3 runs to 14 residues. CDR3 in DNA: TGTGCCCATTCGAGGGGCTTAGACTACAATGAGCAGTTCTTC. It specifies CAHSRGLDYNEQFF.

The chain is built from TRBV2 and TRBJ1-1; D may be TRBD1 (5 bases). Per germline, CDR1 SNHLY and CDR2 FYNNEI. The germline V and J ends were trimmed by 7 bases and 1 base, with 10 bases remaining between them. This CDR3 has 13 amino acids. For the CDR3, the DNA is TGTGCCAGCACCGGGACGGCGAACACTGAAGCTTTCTTT. It yields the protein CASTGTANTEAFF.

The chain recombines TRBV19 with TRBJ2-2; 7 bases line up with TRBD1. V shed 3 bases and J 0 bases; nucleotides not matched to a gene: 4. This CDR3 spans 16 amino acids. The germline CDR1 and CDR2 sequences are LNHDA and SQIVND (reference sequence). The CDR3 DNA is TGTGCCAGTAGTATCCTTGGGACAGCGAACACCGGGGAGCTGTTTTTT. Amino acids: CASSILGTANTGELFF.

This clonotype was observed many times. The V gene is TRBV15, the J gene TRBJ2-1; D is unclear. CDR1 LNHNV and CDR2 YYDKDF come from the germline V gene (reference sequence). Trimming removed 1 base at V and 8 bases at J, with 6 bases between. CDR3 size: 12 residues. CDR3 sequence reads: CATSRVWDEQFF. CDR3 DNA sequence: TGTGCCACCAGCAGAGTCTGGGATGAGCAGTTCTTC.

V is TRBV4-2 and J is TRBJ1-6; D is possibly TRBD1 (6 bases). V gave up 0 bases and J gave up 1 base, with 13 bases separating them. The CDR3 is 18 residues long. Germline V gives CDR1 LGHNA, CDR2 YNFKEQ. DNA of the CDR3: TGTGCCAGCAGCCAAGATCTTGTAAGGGGGTCCTATAATTCACCCCTCCACTTT. Residues: CASSQDLVRGSYNSPLHF.

Many counts were recorded for this clonotype. The chain couples TRBV14 to TRBJ1-2; D call uncertain. Trimming stripped 1 base from V and 8 bases from J, with 14 bases between. The germline gives CDR1 SGHDN, CDR2 FVKESK. The CDR3 extends over 14 amino acids. The CDR3 DNA follows: TGTGCCAGCAGCCAAGTTTTACAACTACAAGGCTACACCTTC. Amino acids: CASSQVLQLQGYTF.

This clonotype was observed at least ten times. The chain is built from TRBV20-1 and TRBJ2-3; D unclear. Between the trimmed V and J ends, which lost 0 bases and 4 bases, there was a span of 14 bases. Germline CDR1 is DFQATT and CDR2 is SNEGSKA (reference sequence). This CDR3 contains 15 residues. The CDR3 sequence: CSARDPSGQPDTQYF. DNA of the CDR3: TGCAGTGCTAGAGATCCGTCAGGTCAACCAGATACGCAGTATTTT.

The chain links TRBV2 to TRBJ1-4; D gene unclear. Germline-derived CDR1 and CDR2 are SNHLY and FYNNEI. The CDR3 is 15 residues long. Trimming stripped 7 bases from V and 0 bases from J, with 12 bases between. The CDR3 here is CASNGYVSTNEKLFF. CDR3 coding DNA: TGTGCCAGCAACGGTTACGTCTCAACTAATGAAAAACTGTTTTTT.

The gene calls are TRBV3-1 and TRBJ1-6; weak D call: TRBD1 (5 bases). This CDR3 region has 17 residues. Germline assignment: CDR1 LGHDT and CDR2 YNNKEL (reference sequence). V was pared by 1 base and J by 3 bases, with 13 bases between. The DNA for the CDR3 is TGTGCCAGCAGCCAAGTCCCCCCCGGGGGCTATAATTCACCCCTCCACTTT. Its protein product is CASSQVPPGGYNSPLHF.

There are many counts of this clonotype. The genes are TRBV6-2 or TRBV6-3 and TRBJ2-7; possibly TRBD1 for D (7 bases). V shed 2 bases and J shed 3 bases, with 11 bases lying between them. The CDR3 is 14 residues long. The V gene's germline CDR1 is MNHEY and CDR2 SVGEGT. In nucleotides, the CDR3 is TGTGCCAGCAGTTACGCGGGGACAGACTACGAGCAGTACTTC. Translated: CASSYAGTDYEQYF.

This clonotype was seen at least ten times. The V call is TRBV7-8, the J call TRBJ1-1; D is uncertain. V was trimmed by 1 base and J by 4 bases, leaving 10 bases between them. Per germline, CDR1 SGHVS and CDR2 FQNEAQ. The CDR3 has 14 amino acids. CDR3 in amino acids: CASSLGVRGTEAFF. CDR3 coding DNA: TGTGCCAGCAGCTTAGGGGTTCGAGGCACTGAAGCTTTCTTT.

This clonotype showed up many times. This rearrangement joins TRBV6-5 to TRBJ2-2; 8 nucleotides align to TRBD2. The V and J ends lost 5 bases and 2 bases, in that order; junction bases with no gene match: 4. CDR3 length equals 15 residues. The V gene's germline CDR1 is MNHEY and CDR2 SVGAGI. CDR3 bases: TGTGCCAGCAGTGTGACTAGCGTTAACACCGGGGAGCTGTTTTTT. Its protein product is CASSVTSVNTGELFF.

This clonotype appeared a few times. V and J are TRBV11-1 and TRBJ2-5, with D perhaps TRBD1 or TRBD2 (5 bases each). V lost 4 bases and J 0 bases, leaving 15 bases between the germline ends. The germline V gene encodes CDR1 SGHAT and CDR2 FQDESV (reference sequence). The CDR3 totals 16 residues. The CDR3 bases are TGTGCCAGCAGCTCCGGGGCAGTCAAGTACCAAGAGACCCAGTACTTC. It encodes CASSSGAVKYQETQYF. The full variable domain, completed using reference TRBV11-1 and TRBJ2-5, is EAEVAQSPRYKITEKSQAVAFWCDPISGHATLYWYRQILGQGPELLVQFQDESVVDDSQLPKDRFSAERLKGVDSTLKIQPAELGDSAMYLCASSSGAVKYQETQYFGPGTRLLVL.

There are many counts of this clonotype. Here the CDR3 DNA reads TGTGCCAGCAGCTTAACAGGGGGCACCGGGGAGCTGTTTTTT. This translates into CASSLTGGTGELFF. This rearrangement joins TRBV6-5 to TRBJ2-2, with 8 positions matching TRBD1. Germline assignment: CDR1 MNHEY and CDR2 SVGAGI. This CDR3 has 14 amino acids. V shed 6 bases and J 4 bases; nucleotides not matched to a gene: 4.

CDR3 sequence reads: CATTGDRGRNIQYF. CDR3 bases: TGTGCTACTACCGGGGACAGGGGGCGGAACATTCAGTACTTC. V usage is TRBV2 and J usage is TRBJ2-4, with 12 bases identical to TRBD1. CDR1 is SNHLY, CDR2 FYNNEI, per germline. The CDR3 contains 14 residues.

The gene calls are TRBV7-9 and TRBJ1-3, with D perhaps matching TRBD1 (6 bases). The CDR3 runs to 15 residues. The germline gives CDR1 SEHNR, CDR2 FQNEAQ (reference sequence). Trimming removed 5 bases from V and 3 bases from J, with 14 bases in between. The CDR3 sequence: CASSMGGPIGNTIYF. CDR3 nucleotides: TGTGCCAGCAGCATGGGGGGCCCGATTGGAAACACCATATATTTT. Full variable domain (outside the CDR3, taken from reference TRBV7-9 and TRBJ1-3): DTGVSQNPRHKITKRGQNVTFRCDPISEHNRLYWYRQTLGQGPEFLTYFQNEAQLEKSRLLSDRFSAERPKGSFSTLEIQRTEQGDSAMYLCASSMGGPIGNTIYFGEGSWLTVV.

Details on this clonotype: The junction departs from germline at one end; a sequencing error may be responsible. V is TRBV14 and J is TRBJ2-7; 7 nucleotides align to TRBD1. This CDR3 region has 16 residues. From germline, CDR1 is SGHDN and CDR2 FVKESK. In nucleotides, the CDR3 is TGTGCCAGCAGCCAAAGGGGGCAAAGGGCCTCCTACGGGCAGTACTTC. Its protein is CASSQRGQRASYGQYF.

J is TRBJ1-5 and V is TRBV6-2 or TRBV6-3, with a weak D call TRBD1 (5 bases). The germline V gene has CDR1 MNHEY and CDR2 SVGEGT. The CDR3 is 12 amino acids. The V gene lost 6 bases and the J gene lost 7 bases, with 10 bases spanning the gap. Here the CDR3 reads CASRTTAQPQHF. For the CDR3, the DNA is TGTGCCAGCAGGACGACAGCGCAGCCCCAGCATTTT.